This paragraph reports one T cell receptor (beta chain). This entry belongs to a study of blood T cell repertoires in COVID-19. Study-level information: The samples span acute and convalescent COVID-19 from the United States, Italy and Spain. Sources were T cells, B-cell-depleted T cells, or PBMCs; the material itself was cDNA or gDNA.

The germline V gene encodes CDR1 SGHDT and CDR2 YYEEEE. Between the trimmed V and J ends, which lost 1 base and 1 base, there was a span of 14 bases. This CDR3 region has 16 residues. Living in under 30 US areas, the participants were between about 18 and 95 years of age. Two negative PCRs, clearance, or symptom resolution had been documented for recovered Cohort 3 donors. Here immunoSEQ multiplex PCR was the method, and the copy in TCRdb shows in-frame clones only, minus some. The sample includes around 500,000 clones, around nine tenths of them seen just once. Source material: PBMCs or T cells enriched from blood (not recorded which). The gene calls are TRBV5-6 and TRBJ1-1; TRBD1 is a possible D gene (5 bases). The TCR originated in a woman aged 60-75 years who had recovered from COVID-19. CDR3 coding DNA: TGTGCCAGCAGCTTGAAGCTCACAGGACGGAACACTGAAGCTTTCTTT. Protein product: CASSLKLTGRNTEAFF.